A selection of T cell receptor beta chains follows, all from one sample in a study of blood T cell repertoires in COVID-19. The assay was immunoSEQ multiplex PCR, and TCRdb's table has in-frame clones only and misses some. This sample yields approximately 190,000 clones, of which 84% are seen a single time; around 2.9% belongs to the top ten. What was sequenced was PBMCs or T cells enriched from blood (not recorded which). Receptor source: a woman in her twenties or thirties who had been exposed to COVID-19. The CDR3 runs from the conserved cysteine through the conserved F or W. The D gene is left open where the match is weak. Clone size appears in some rows only: once, few, many, or a class for an expanded clone.

j_call: TRBJ2-5
d_call: TRBD2
v_call: TRBV15
clone_size: once
cdr3_nt: TGTGCCACCAGCAGAGACGGACTAGCGTCCCAAGAGACCCAGTACTTC
cdr3_aa: CATSRDGLASQETQYF

j_call: TRBJ2-7
d_call: .
v_call: TRBV7-9
clone_size: .
cdr3_nt: TGTGCCAGCAGCTTAAACAGGGTAGGCTACGAGCAGTACTTC
cdr3_aa: CASSLNRVGYEQYF

j_call: TRBJ2-7
d_call: .
v_call: TRBV11-2
clone_size: .
cdr3_nt: TGTGCCAGCAGCTTTTACCCCGGGTTCGCGCAGTACTTC
cdr3_aa: CASSFYPGFAQYF

j_call: TRBJ2-1
d_call: TRBD2
v_call: TRBV19
clone_size: few
cdr3_nt: TGTGCCAGTAGTATTAGGGCGGGCGGGGGGCCGGATGAGCAGTTCTTC
cdr3_aa: CASSIRAGGGPDEQFF

j_call: TRBJ2-2
d_call: .
v_call: TRBV3-1/TRBV3-2
clone_size: few
cdr3_nt: TGTGCCAGCAGCCCACGGGTCTGGACCGGGGAGCTGTTTTTT
cdr3_aa: CASSPRVWTGELFF

j_call: TRBJ2-3
d_call: TRBD2
v_call: TRBV25-1
clone_size: .
cdr3_nt: TGTGCCAGCTCAACTGGGACTAGCACAGGAGATACGCAGTATTTT
cdr3_aa: CASSTGTSTGDTQYF

j_call: TRBJ2-7
d_call: .
v_call: TRBV6-5
clone_size: .
cdr3_nt: TGTGCCAGCAGCGACAGCGCCTACGAGCAGTACTTC
cdr3_aa: CASSDSAYEQYF

j_call: TRBJ2-3
d_call: TRBD1
v_call: TRBV7-8
clone_size: .
cdr3_nt: TGTGCCAGCAGCTTGGGGGTAACAGGGGGTCTTCAAGATACGCAGTATTTT
cdr3_aa: CASSLGVTGGLQDTQYF

j_call: TRBJ2-5
d_call: .
v_call: TRBV7-9
clone_size: once
cdr3_nt: TGTGCCAGCAGCTCGCCGGGTATGGAGACCCAGTACTTC
cdr3_aa: CASSSPGMETQYF

j_call: TRBJ1-6
d_call: TRBD1
v_call: TRBV7-9
clone_size: few
cdr3_nt: TGTGCCAGCAGCTTAGGGGGACAGGGGGCCTATAATTCACCCCTCCACTTT
cdr3_aa: CASSLGGQGAYNSPLHF

j_call: TRBJ1-1
d_call: .
v_call: TRBV7-2
clone_size: .
cdr3_nt: TGTGCCAGCAGCTCGCCGATCCGGGTCGAAGCTTTCTTT
cdr3_aa: CASSSPIRVEAFF

j_call: TRBJ2-5
d_call: TRBD2
v_call: TRBV29-1
clone_size: .
cdr3_nt: TGCAGCGTTGTCACGACTAGCGCCGAGACCCAGTACTTC
cdr3_aa: CSVVTTSAETQYF

j_call: TRBJ2-7
d_call: .
v_call: TRBV12-5
clone_size: .
cdr3_nt: TGTGCTAGTGGTTTGACACCCAATTTTGCGGGGACGGCCACCTACGAGCAGTACTTC
cdr3_aa: CASGLTPNFAGTATYEQYF

j_call: TRBJ1-4
d_call: .
v_call: TRBV6-6
clone_size: once
cdr3_nt: TGTGCCAGCAGGTTTATCGCAACTAATGAAAAACTGTTTTTT
cdr3_aa: CASRFIATNEKLFF

j_call: TRBJ2-5
d_call: .
v_call: TRBV5-1
clone_size: .
cdr3_nt: TGCGCCAGCAGTCGCACAGGGGGAGGGGGCGGTCAAGAGACCCAGTACTTC
cdr3_aa: CASSRTGGGGGQETQYF

j_call: TRBJ2-5
d_call: .
v_call: TRBV5-1
clone_size: .
cdr3_nt: TGCGCCAGCAGCTTGGTGCCCGGGGAGACCCAGTACTTC
cdr3_aa: CASSLVPGETQYF

j_call: TRBJ1-1
d_call: TRBD1
v_call: TRBV7-8
clone_size: .
cdr3_nt: TGTGCCAGCAGCCCCCTAGCTGGACAGGGGGGAGGCACTGAAGCTTTCTTT
cdr3_aa: CASSPLAGQGGGTEAFF

j_call: TRBJ2-2
d_call: .
v_call: TRBV10-1
clone_size: .
cdr3_nt: TGCGCCAGCAGTGGAAACGGGATGAAGAGCGGGGAGCTGTTTTTT
cdr3_aa: CASSGNGMKSGELFF

j_call: TRBJ1-1
d_call: TRBD1
v_call: TRBV9
clone_size: few
cdr3_nt: TGTGCCAGCAGTAAGTCCGTGGGACAGATGACTTCCACTGAAGCTTTCTTT
cdr3_aa: CASSKSVGQMTSTEAFF

j_call: TRBJ2-7
d_call: TRBD1
v_call: TRBV5-5
clone_size: .
cdr3_nt: TGTGCCAGCAGCCCCGACAGGGGGTACGAGCAGTACTTC
cdr3_aa: CASSPDRGYEQYF

j_call: TRBJ2-3
d_call: .
v_call: TRBV11-2
clone_size: .
cdr3_nt: TGTGCCAGCAGCTTAGTCGGCGCCAGGACAGATACGCAGTATTTT
cdr3_aa: CASSLVGARTDTQYF

j_call: TRBJ2-7
d_call: .
v_call: TRBV6-1
clone_size: .
cdr3_nt: TGTGCCAGCAGTGAAGCGCCAGGGAACTACGAGCAGTACTTC
cdr3_aa: CASSEAPGNYEQYF

j_call: TRBJ2-1
d_call: TRBD2
v_call: TRBV7-9
clone_size: .
cdr3_nt: TGTGCCAGCAGCCCGGGACTAGCCGGCGGAAATGAGCAGTTCTTC
cdr3_aa: CASSPGLAGGNEQFF

j_call: TRBJ2-2
d_call: TRBD2
v_call: TRBV4-1
clone_size: .
cdr3_nt: TGCGCCAGCAGCCAAGACGGGACTAGCGGACGGAACACCGGGGAGCTGTTTTTT
cdr3_aa: CASSQDGTSGRNTGELFF

j_call: TRBJ1-6
d_call: .
v_call: TRBV4-1
clone_size: few
cdr3_nt: TGCGCCAGCAGCCAAGTCGGGGGGAATTCACCCCTCCACTTT
cdr3_aa: CASSQVGGNSPLHF

j_call: TRBJ2-7
d_call: TRBD2
v_call: TRBV4-3
clone_size: .
cdr3_nt: TGCGCCAGCAGCCTTAGCGGGGGCCTCTCCTACGAGCAGTACTTC
cdr3_aa: CASSLSGGLSYEQYF

j_call: TRBJ2-7
d_call: TRBD2
v_call: TRBV19
clone_size: few
cdr3_nt: TGTGCCAGTTCCGGGACTAGCGTATTCTACGAGCAGTACTTC
cdr3_aa: CASSGTSVFYEQYF

j_call: TRBJ2-2
d_call: .
v_call: TRBV28
clone_size: .
cdr3_nt: TGTGCCAGCGCGGGACAGTACACCGGGGAGCTGTTTTTT
cdr3_aa: CASAGQYTGELFF

j_call: TRBJ2-7
d_call: .
v_call: TRBV6-6
clone_size: .
cdr3_nt: TGTGCCAGCAGAGAGTCAGGGGACGAGCAGTACTTC
cdr3_aa: CASRESGDEQYF

j_call: TRBJ1-6
d_call: TRBD1
v_call: TRBV3-1/TRBV3-2
clone_size: .
cdr3_nt: TGTGCCAGCAGCCAAGCTGACAGGGAAGCTTTTAATTCACCCCTCCACTTT
cdr3_aa: CASSQADREAFNSPLHF

j_call: TRBJ2-5
d_call: TRBD2
v_call: TRBV5-1
clone_size: .
cdr3_nt: TGCGCCAGCAGCTTGGGAGTGACTAGCGGACAAGAGACCCAGTACTTC
cdr3_aa: CASSLGVTSGQETQYF

j_call: TRBJ1-4
d_call: .
v_call: TRBV7-9
clone_size: .
cdr3_nt: TGTGCCAGCAGCTTCGGGGATCCGGGTACTAATGAAAAACTGTTTTTT
cdr3_aa: CASSFGDPGTNEKLFF

j_call: TRBJ1-2
d_call: .
v_call: TRBV6-5
clone_size: .
cdr3_nt: TGTGCCAGCAGTTACTCAGAGACAGCCCTCTATGGCTACACCTTC
cdr3_aa: CASSYSETALYGYTF

j_call: TRBJ2-1
d_call: TRBD1
v_call: TRBV5-1
clone_size: .
cdr3_nt: TGCGCCAGCAGCTCAGGACAGGAATACTACAATGAGCAGTTCTTC
cdr3_aa: CASSSGQEYYNEQFF

j_call: TRBJ1-1
d_call: .
v_call: TRBV2
clone_size: .
cdr3_nt: TGTGCCAGCAGCCAGGACAGAAGAAACACTGAAGCTTTCTTT
cdr3_aa: CASSQDRRNTEAFF